This T cell receptor beta chain originates from a study of CD8 T cells in Susac syndrome. Findings and limits, study-wide: The authors acknowledged that the study's TCR sequencing and HLA analysis involved relatively few individuals.

The V gene end was trimmed by 2 bases and the J gene end by 14 bases; junction bases not matched to a gene: 11. This CDR3 is built from 14 residues. Germline assignment: CDR1 GTSNPN and CDR2 SVGIG (reference sequence). Reverse transcription of roughly 0.45 to 1 ug RNA was carried out with random hexamers. With immunoSEQ multiplex PCR, TCR beta CDR3 was amplified across 54 Vbeta and 13 Jbeta. A single record per CDR3 protein comes from TCRdb applying MiXCR to the immunoSEQ multiplex PCR reads. The sample lists around 200,000 distinct CDR3 sequences; 90% to 95% were seen once. With regard to this clonotype: Its antigen is currently unknown.

TCR beta was sequenced from blood CD8+ and CD4+ T cells. The controls, all healthy donors, were matched for age and sex. The genes are TRBV30 and TRBJ2-1; 11 bases map to TRBD2. Sequenced: CD4+ T cells from PBMCs. The sequence was collected from a human donor in good health. The CDR3 coding sequence is TGTGCCTGGAGTCCGGGGACTAGCGGAACAGAGGAGTTCTTC. Protein sequence: CAWSPGTSGTEEFF.